These T cell receptor beta chains were read from a single sample in a study of molecular identifiers for immune sequencing clone quantification. TCRdb reprocessed the PCR reads via MiXCR and lists one record per CDR3 protein. The repertoire has around 480,000 distinct CDR3 sequences, under 30% of them found once; the top ten carry approximately 0.8%. Sequences were obtained from naive CD8+ T cells from blood, with Jurkat cell RNA spiked in. The receptors were gathered from a human donor in good health. Some libraries in this study had Jurkat cell RNA spiked in. Each CDR3 is given with its conserved first and last residue. The D gene is left open where the match is weak. Some rows have no size entry. The others give once, few or many, or a class for an expanded clone.

size: .
V: TRBV27
J: TRBJ2-5
D: .
DNA: TGTGCCAGCAGTTTATTCGTTCAAGAGACCCAGTACTTC
CDR3: CASSLFVQETQYF

size: .
V: TRBV5-1
J: TRBJ2-3
D: .
DNA: TGCGCCAGCAGCTTGGACGGAGGAGCAGATACGCAGTATTTT
CDR3: CASSLDGGADTQYF

size: many
V: TRBV6-2/TRBV6-3
J: TRBJ1-5
D: .
DNA: TGTGCCAGCAGTGACCTAGGGACGGTCAATCAGCCCCAGCATTTT
CDR3: CASSDLGTVNQPQHF

size: many
V: TRBV29-1
J: TRBJ2-3
D: .
DNA: TGCAGCGTTGAAGAGGTGGGCACAGATACGCAGTATTTT
CDR3: CSVEEVGTDTQYF

size: many
V: TRBV7-9
J: TRBJ2-7
D: TRBD1
DNA: TGTGCCAGCAGCGGGACAGGGGGCTCCGGGACTCCACCCTACGAGCAGTACTTC
CDR3: CASSGTGGSGTPPYEQYF

size: .
V: TRBV20-1
J: TRBJ2-3
D: .
DNA: TGCAGTGCTAGTCGGCTAGATGGGAGCACAGATATGCAGTATTTT
CDR3: CSASRLDGSTDMQYF

size: .
V: TRBV19
J: TRBJ2-3
D: .
DNA: TGTGCCAGTAGTGTATTTGGGGGGGCAAGCACAGATACGCAGTATTTT
CDR3: CASSVFGGASTDTQYF

size: .
V: TRBV4-3
J: TRBJ2-2
D: .
DNA: TGCGCCAGCAGCCAAGATCTTTGGAACACCGGGGAGCTGTTTTTT
CDR3: CASSQDLWNTGELFF

size: few
V: TRBV3-1
J: TRBJ2-5
D: .
DNA: TGTGCCAGCAGACAAAGACCTGGGGAGTTCAAAGAGACCCAGTACTTC
CDR3: CASRQRPGEFKETQYF

size: .
V: TRBV7-3
J: TRBJ2-1
D: TRBD2
DNA: TGTGCCAGCAGCCCGCGACTAGCGGGAGGGCCGCAGTCCTACAATGAGCAGTTCTTC
CDR3: CASSPRLAGGPQSYNEQFF

size: many
V: TRBV18
J: TRBJ2-1
D: .
DNA: TGTGCCAGCTCTCCATCGCCCCAGGGACGCTCCTACAATGAGCAGTTCTTC
CDR3: CASSPSPQGRSYNEQFF

size: .
V: TRBV29-1
J: TRBJ2-2
D: TRBD1
DNA: TGCAGCGTTGATGGGCAGGGGGCGTCCGGGGAGCTGTTTTTT
CDR3: CSVDGQGASGELFF

size: many
V: TRBV6-2/TRBV6-3
J: TRBJ2-5
D: .
DNA: TGTGCCAGCAGTGAGTGGCGGGAATACCAAGAGACCCAGTACTTC
CDR3: CASSEWREYQETQYF

size: .
V: TRBV29-1
J: TRBJ1-6
D: .
DNA: TGCAGCCCAGTAAAAGGGCCTTCCTTCGCTTCACCCCTCCACTTT
CDR3: CSPVKGPSFASPLHF

size: .
V: TRBV4-3
J: TRBJ2-3
D: TRBD2
DNA: TGCGCCAGCAGCCAATCCCTAGCGGGGGACACAGATACGCAGTATTTT
CDR3: CASSQSLAGDTDTQYF

size: many
V: TRBV11-2
J: TRBJ2-7
D: .
DNA: TGTGCCAGCAGCTTGGGTACGGGGTTATACGAGCAGTACTTC
CDR3: CASSLGTGLYEQYF

size: .
V: TRBV9
J: TRBJ2-7
D: TRBD2
DNA: TGTGCCAGCAGCCCGTCCCCGGGCCTAGCGGGTTACGAGCAGTACTTC
CDR3: CASSPSPGLAGYEQYF

size: .
V: TRBV5-1
J: TRBJ2-7
D: .
DNA: TGCGCCACCTCAGCCGACAGTGCCTACGAGCAGTACTTC
CDR3: CATSADSAYEQYF

size: .
V: TRBV20-1
J: TRBJ1-5
D: .
DNA: TGCAGTGCCACAACTTGGAATAGCAATCAGCCCCAGCATTTT
CDR3: CSATTWNSNQPQHF

size: many
V: TRBV7-2
J: TRBJ1-2
D: .
DNA: TGTGCCAGCAGCTTAGGCAGGGTTGACTACACCTTC
CDR3: CASSLGRVDYTF

size: .
V: TRBV3-1
J: TRBJ2-1
D: TRBD2
DNA: TGTGCCAGCAGCCTGGGGACTAGCGTAAAGGGTGCGCAGTTCTTC
CDR3: CASSLGTSVKGAQFF

size: .
V: TRBV20-1
J: TRBJ1-4
D: .
DNA: TGCAGTGCTAGAGATCACGGGCTACTAGGAGAAAAACTGTTTTTT
CDR3: CSARDHGLLGEKLFF

size: few
V: TRBV4-3
J: TRBJ2-5
D: .
DNA: TGCGCCAGGGGGACCCCCCGGGTGGGGACCCAGTACTTC
CDR3: CARGTPRVGTQYF

size: few
V: TRBV7-6
J: TRBJ2-5
D: .
DNA: TGTGCCAGCAGCCGTACGCGGACGGGAGCAAAGGAGACCCAGTACTTC
CDR3: CASSRTRTGAKETQYF

size: many
V: TRBV6-5
J: TRBJ1-4
D: .
DNA: TGTGCCAGCAACCCGGGACACGGAGAAAATGAAAAACTGTTTTTT
CDR3: CASNPGHGENEKLFF

size: .
V: TRBV19
J: TRBJ2-3
D: TRBD2
DNA: TGTGCAACCATCGGGGGGGTGACAGATACGCAGTATTTT
CDR3: CATIGGVTDTQYF

size: .
V: TRBV24-1
J: TRBJ1-5
D: .
DNA: TGTGCCACCAGTGATTCCTATAGCAATCAGCCCCAGCATTTT
CDR3: CATSDSYSNQPQHF

size: many
V: TRBV4-1
J: TRBJ1-1
D: .
DNA: TGCGCCAGCAGCCAAGATCAGGTGGTCAGGGAGGGCACTGAAGCTTTCTTT
CDR3: CASSQDQVVREGTEAFF

size: many
V: TRBV7-2
J: TRBJ1-1
D: .
DNA: TGTGCCAGCAGCTTAGCCGGTGGGTCTTACACTGAAGCTTTCTTT
CDR3: CASSLAGGSYTEAFF

size: many
V: TRBV5-4
J: TRBJ1-1
D: .
DNA: TGTGCCAGCAGCCCCGTTGGCTCAGGGAACACTGAAGCTTTCTTT
CDR3: CASSPVGSGNTEAFF

size: .
V: TRBV29-1
J: TRBJ2-7
D: .
DNA: TGCAGCGTTGAAGGGACAGCGAAATACGAGCAGTACTTC
CDR3: CSVEGTAKYEQYF

size: many
V: TRBV27
J: TRBJ1-1
D: .
DNA: TGTGCCAGCAGTTTATCGAAGAACACTGAAGCTTTCTTT
CDR3: CASSLSKNTEAFF

size: few
V: TRBV6-4
J: TRBJ2-6
D: .
DNA: TGTGCCAGCAGTGACTCCCTATTGACAAGCTCTGGGGCCAACGTCCTGACTTTC
CDR3: CASSDSLLTSSGANVLTF

size: many
V: TRBV29-1
J: TRBJ2-5
D: .
DNA: TGCAGCGTTGTGTCTCTGGAGACCCAGTACTTC
CDR3: CSVVSLETQYF

size: .
V: TRBV2
J: TRBJ2-7
D: .
DNA: TGTGCCAGCAGTGGCTCAGGGTCGAGTATAACCTACGAGCAGTACTTC
CDR3: CASSGSGSSITYEQYF

size: many
V: TRBV7-2
J: TRBJ2-7
D: TRBD2
DNA: TGTGCCAGCAGCTTAGCGGGCCTAGCGGGAAACGAGCAGTACTTC
CDR3: CASSLAGLAGNEQYF

size: .
V: TRBV18
J: TRBJ2-3
D: .
DNA: TGTGCCAGCTCACCTACAGGGAGAAGCACAGATACGCAGTATTTT
CDR3: CASSPTGRSTDTQYF

size: many
V: TRBV4-1
J: TRBJ1-3
D: .
DNA: TGCGCCAGCAGCCAAGATTCGGGCCTGGATCCCTCTGGAAACACCATATATTTT
CDR3: CASSQDSGLDPSGNTIYF

size: .
V: TRBV5-4
J: TRBJ2-7
D: TRBD1
DNA: TGTGCCAGCAGCCCTGGGACAGAGTACGAGCAGTACTTC
CDR3: CASSPGTEYEQYF

size: .
V: TRBV3-1
J: TRBJ2-7
D: .
DNA: TGTGCCAGCAGCCGAGAAACGGGCGGCGAATACTTC
CDR3: CASSRETGGEYF

size: few
V: TRBV4-1
J: TRBJ2-7
D: TRBD2
DNA: TGCGCCAGCAGCCTAGGGACTAGCGGGGTGTTCTCCTACGAGCAGTACTTC
CDR3: CASSLGTSGVFSYEQYF

size: .
V: TRBV15
J: TRBJ2-2
D: TRBD1
DNA: TGTGCCACCAGCATTCGACAGGGGAACGCCGGGGAGCTGTTTTTT
CDR3: CATSIRQGNAGELFF

size: many
V: TRBV2
J: TRBJ1-5
D: .
DNA: TGTGCCAGCAGTGAAGATGGGAGCAATCAGCCCCAGCATTTT
CDR3: CASSEDGSNQPQHF

size: .
V: TRBV18
J: TRBJ2-7
D: TRBD2
DNA: TGTGCCAGCTCACCACCGTCTAGCGGAACCTACGAGCAGTACTTC
CDR3: CASSPPSSGTYEQYF

size: .
V: TRBV19
J: TRBJ2-3
D: TRBD1
DNA: TGTGCCAGTAAACCGACAGGGGGTGGTGGAGATACGCAGTATTTT
CDR3: CASKPTGGGGDTQYF

size: many
V: TRBV24-1
J: TRBJ2-2
D: TRBD2
DNA: TGTGCCACCAGTGAGATTAGCGGGAGGGCCAGAGTAGACACCGGGGAGCTGTTTTTT
CDR3: CATSEISGRARVDTGELFF

size: few
V: TRBV20-1
J: TRBJ2-7
D: .
DNA: TGCAGTGCTAGAGCGGCGGGGACAACCTACGAGCAGTACTTC
CDR3: CSARAAGTTYEQYF

size: .
V: TRBV10-3
J: TRBJ2-3
D: .
DNA: TGTGCCATCAGTGAGTCCCAAGGGGCCGGTGATACGCAGTATTTT
CDR3: CAISESQGAGDTQYF

size: few
V: TRBV7-2
J: TRBJ2-1
D: TRBD1
DNA: TGTGCCAGCAGCCCCCTCCACGACAGGGTATTGTACAATGAGCAGTTCTTC
CDR3: CASSPLHDRVLYNEQFF

size: many
V: TRBV7-9
J: TRBJ1-1
D: .
DNA: TGTGCCAGCAGCGCCCCGACAGGAGAGAACACTGAAGCTTTCTTT
CDR3: CASSAPTGENTEAFF

size: many
V: TRBV29-1
J: TRBJ1-3
D: .
DNA: TGCAGCGTTGAGTTGTGGGGGGCTGAAGGAAACACCATATATTTT
CDR3: CSVELWGAEGNTIYF

size: once
V: TRBV6-5
J: TRBJ2-7
D: TRBD2
DNA: TGTGCCAGCGGTTATCGTCCTAGCGGGGCCTACGAGCAGTACTTC
CDR3: CASGYRPSGAYEQYF

size: .
V: TRBV6-5
J: TRBJ2-2
D: .
DNA: TGTGCCAGCAGTCCCCTGGGGTTTGCCGGGGAGCTGTTTTTT
CDR3: CASSPLGFAGELFF

size: few
V: TRBV11-2
J: TRBJ2-7
D: TRBD1
DNA: TGTGCCAGCAGCCCACCCCCTAGACAGGGTATCTACGAGCAGTACTTC
CDR3: CASSPPPRQGIYEQYF